The 8 T cell receptor beta chains listed next were all sequenced from one sample in a study of neoadjuvant anti-PD-1 for oral cavity cancer. This table comes from immunoSEQ multiplex PCR, and its TCRdb copy is limited to in-frame clones, with some not included. The table lists fewer than 20,000 clones, approximately 70% of them singletons, with over 2.5% in the top ten. The sample in question was PBMCs, obtained before nivolumab (anti-PD-1) treatment. These receptors were taken from a person aged 35-79 years with oral cavity squamous cell carcinoma.

The chain links TRBV9 to TRBJ1-1; D is perhaps TRBD1 (5 bases). The V gene lost 3 bases and the J gene lost 3 bases, with 12 bases spanning the gap. Looked up from germline, CDR1 is SGDLS and CDR2 is YYNGEE. The CDR3 is 14 residues long. CDR3 coding DNA: TGTGCCAGCAGCGGTACAGGAGAGGACACTGAAGCTTTCTTT. Protein product: CASSGTGEDTEAFF.

This chain joins TRBV20-1 and TRBJ2-7; D unclear. Germline loops: CDR1 DFQATT, CDR2 SNEGSKA (reference sequence). This CDR3 contains 11 residues. The V end was cut by 5 bases, the J end by 8 bases, with 13 bases between. Here the CDR3 DNA reads TGCAGTGCTCGCAGGCTAGAGAAGCAGTACTTC. Protein: CSARRLEKQYF.

The V and J genes are TRBV11-2 and TRBJ1-5; D gene unclear. In germline, CDR1 is SGHAT, CDR2 FQNNGV. This CDR3 contains 15 residues. V lost 1 base and J lost 2, with 9 bases in between. The CDR3 loop reads CASSLGGLGNQPQHF. The CDR3 nucleotides read TGTGCCAGCAGCTTAGGAGGGTTAGGCAATCAGCCCCAGCATTTT.

The V and J genes are TRBV5-1 and TRBJ1-3; a possible D gene is TRBD1 (5 bases). V lost 4 bases and J lost 1, with 21 bases in between. CDR3 size: 18 residues. Germline V gives CDR1 SGHRS, CDR2 YFSETQ. CDR3 sequence: CASSEGSVGGGSGNTIYF. The CDR3, as DNA: TGCGCCAGCAGCGAGGGTTCGGTCGGGGGTGGATCTGGAAACACCATATATTTT.

V is TRBV5-6 and J is TRBJ1-5; 8 nucleotides align to TRBD1. V lost 4 bases to trimming and J lost 7 bases; unmatched junction nucleotides: 7. The CDR3 is 14 residues long. The germline gives CDR1 SGHDT, CDR2 YYEEEE. In DNA, the CDR3 is TGTGCCAGCAGCGGCCAGGGGGCCTACCAGCCCCAGCATTTT. Amino acid sequence: CASSGQGAYQPQHF.

The J gene is TRBJ2-1, the V gene TRBV9; 11 nucleotides line up with TRBD2. Germline V gene sequence: CDR1 SGDLS, CDR2 YYNGEE. There are 16 residues in the CDR3. The junction had 6 bases not matched to a gene; V was cut back by 0 bases and J by 7 bases. The DNA for the CDR3 is TGTGCCAGCAGCGTAGCGGTAGCGGGAGGGAGAAATGAGCAGTTCTTC. It codes for CASSVAVAGGRNEQFF.

J is TRBJ2-6 and V is TRBV11-2, with TRBD1 identical over 8 bases. CDR1 SGHAT and CDR2 FQNNGV come from the germline V gene. The J segment lost 0 bases and the V segment lost 5 bases, leaving 12 bases of the junction unmatched. The CDR3 has 19 residues. CDR3 amino acids: CASSRGQGRPLSGANVLTF. The CDR3 bases are TGTGCCAGCAGCCGAGGACAGGGTAGGCCCCTCTCTGGGGCCAACGTCCTGACTTTC.

The rearrangement links TRBV5-6 to TRBJ1-2, with 7 bases aligning to TRBD1. V shed 8 bases, J shed 1 base, and the junction held 8 bases outside the gene matches. Per the germline V gene, CDR1 is SGHDT and CDR2 is YYEEEE. The CDR3 contains 14 residues. CDR3 loop: CASTTGLLNYGYTF. DNA for the CDR3: TGTGCCAGTACGACAGGGCTACTTAACTATGGCTACACCTTC.